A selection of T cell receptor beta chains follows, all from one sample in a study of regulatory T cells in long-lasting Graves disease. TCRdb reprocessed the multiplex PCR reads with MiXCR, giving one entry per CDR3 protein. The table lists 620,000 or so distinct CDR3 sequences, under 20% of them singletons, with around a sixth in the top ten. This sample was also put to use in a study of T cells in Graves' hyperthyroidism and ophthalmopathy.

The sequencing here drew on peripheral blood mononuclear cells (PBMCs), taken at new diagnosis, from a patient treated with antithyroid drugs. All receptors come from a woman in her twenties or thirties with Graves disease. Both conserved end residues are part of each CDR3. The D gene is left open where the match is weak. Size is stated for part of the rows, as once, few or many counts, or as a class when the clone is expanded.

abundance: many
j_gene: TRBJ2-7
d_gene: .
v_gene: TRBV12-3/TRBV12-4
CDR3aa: CASSSPVSSYEQYF
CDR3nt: TGTGCCAGCAGTTCGCCCGTAAGCTCCTACGAGCAGTACTTC

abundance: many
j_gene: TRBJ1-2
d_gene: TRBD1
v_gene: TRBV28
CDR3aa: CASSFSGTDYGYTF
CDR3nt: TGTGCCAGCAGTTTTTCCGGGACAGACTATGGCTACACCTTC

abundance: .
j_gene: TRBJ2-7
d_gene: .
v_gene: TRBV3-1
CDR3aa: CTSSRSHEQYF
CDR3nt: TGTACCAGCAGCCGGAGCCACGAGCAGTACTTC

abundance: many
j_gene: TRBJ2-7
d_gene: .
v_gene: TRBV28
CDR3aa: CASSLRVEQYF
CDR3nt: TGTGCCAGCAGTCTACGGGTCGAGCAGTACTTC

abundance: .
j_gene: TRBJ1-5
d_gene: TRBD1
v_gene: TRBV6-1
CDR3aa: CASSESLSGTGGNQPQHF
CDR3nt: TGTGCCAGCAGTGAATCACTCTCCGGGACAGGGGGCAATCAGCCCCAGCATTTT

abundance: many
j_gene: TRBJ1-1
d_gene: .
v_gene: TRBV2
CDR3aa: CASRALGGDTEAFF
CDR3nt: TGTGCCAGCAGGGCCCTGGGAGGGGACACTGAAGCTTTCTTT

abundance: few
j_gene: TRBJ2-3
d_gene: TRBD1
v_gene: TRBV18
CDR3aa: CASSPLGQGADTQYF
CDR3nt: TGTGCCAGCTCACCTTTGGGACAGGGGGCCGATACGCAGTATTTT

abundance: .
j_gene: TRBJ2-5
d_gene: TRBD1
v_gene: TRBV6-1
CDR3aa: CASRPGTVETQYF
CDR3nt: TGTGCCAGCAGACCCGGGACAGTAGAGACCCAGTACTTC

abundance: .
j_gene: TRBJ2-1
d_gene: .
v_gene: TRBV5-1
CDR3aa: CASSLASGVGHEQFF
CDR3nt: TGCGCCAGCAGCTTGGCCTCGGGGGTTGGTCATGAGCAGTTCTTC

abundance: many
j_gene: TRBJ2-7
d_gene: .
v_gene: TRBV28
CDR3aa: CASSLGVGKQYF
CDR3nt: TGTGCCAGCAGTTTGGGAGTTGGGAAGCAGTACTTC

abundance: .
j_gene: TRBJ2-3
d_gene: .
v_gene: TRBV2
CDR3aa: CASPRSETSTDTRYF
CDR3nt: TGTGCCAGCCCTCGTAGCGAAACTAGCACAGATACGCGGTATTTT

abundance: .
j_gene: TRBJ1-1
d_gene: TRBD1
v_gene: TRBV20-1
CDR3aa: CSACRDRGKFWNTEAFF
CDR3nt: TGCAGTGCTTGCCGGGACAGGGGAAAGTTTTGGAACACTGAAGCTTTCTTT

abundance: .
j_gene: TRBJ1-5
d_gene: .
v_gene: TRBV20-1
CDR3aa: CSARETRKVNQPQHF
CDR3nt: TGCAGTGCTAGAGAGACCCGGAAGGTTAATCAGCCCCAGCATTTT

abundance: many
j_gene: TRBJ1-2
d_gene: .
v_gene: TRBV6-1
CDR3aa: CASSVPGRANYGYTF
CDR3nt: TGTGCCAGCAGTGTACCAGGGCGAGCTAACTATGGCTACACCTTC

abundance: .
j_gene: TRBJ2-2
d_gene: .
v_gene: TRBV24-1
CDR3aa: CATSDPKGNTGELFF
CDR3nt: TGTGCCACCAGTGATCCGAAGGGAAACACCGGGGAGCTGTTTTTT

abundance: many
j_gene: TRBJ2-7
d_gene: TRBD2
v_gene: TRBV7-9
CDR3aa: CASSPRGGPLREQYF
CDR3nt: TGTGCCAGCAGCCCCCGGGGAGGGCCTCTTAGGGAGCAGTACTTC

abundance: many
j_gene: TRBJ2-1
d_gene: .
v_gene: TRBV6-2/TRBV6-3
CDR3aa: CASARDQNNEQFF
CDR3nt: TGTGCCAGCGCCCGGGACCAAAACAATGAGCAGTTCTTC

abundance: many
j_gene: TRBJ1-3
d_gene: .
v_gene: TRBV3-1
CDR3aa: CASSHSGTAGNTIYF
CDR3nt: TGTGCCAGCAGCCACTCCGGGACGGCGGGAAACACCATATATTTT

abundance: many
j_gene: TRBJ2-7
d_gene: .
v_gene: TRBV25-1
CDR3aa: CASSEYGARAYEQYF
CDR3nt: TGTGCCAGCAGTGAATATGGTGCCAGAGCCTACGAGCAGTACTTC

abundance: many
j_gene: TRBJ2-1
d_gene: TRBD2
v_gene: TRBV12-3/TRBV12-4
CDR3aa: CASSLAGGSGEQFF
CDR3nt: TGTGCCAGCAGTCTAGCGGGAGGTAGTGGTGAGCAGTTCTTC

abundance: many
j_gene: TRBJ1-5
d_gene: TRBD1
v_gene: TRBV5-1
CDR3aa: CASSVGTGPQPQHF
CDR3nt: TGCGCCAGCAGCGTTGGGACAGGGCCTCAGCCCCAGCATTTT

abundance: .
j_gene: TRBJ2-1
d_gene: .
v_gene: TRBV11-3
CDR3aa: CASSSHDPKSANEQFF
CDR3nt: TGTGCCAGCAGCTCCCATGACCCGAAGTCCGCCAATGAGCAGTTCTTC

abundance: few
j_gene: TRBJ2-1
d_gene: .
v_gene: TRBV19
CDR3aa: CASSIETGAYNEQFF
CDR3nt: TGTGCCAGTAGTATAGAAACGGGTGCCTACAATGAGCAGTTCTTC

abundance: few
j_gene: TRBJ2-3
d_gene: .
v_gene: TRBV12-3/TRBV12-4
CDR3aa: CASSLGRDLPTIF
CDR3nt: TGTGCCAGCAGTTTAGGCAGGGACTTGCCTACGATTTTT

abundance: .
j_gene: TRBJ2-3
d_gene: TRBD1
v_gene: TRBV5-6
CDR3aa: CASSWRTGQGLPLHTQYF
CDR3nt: TGTGCCAGCAGCTGGAGGACGGGACAGGGATTACCTTTACATACGCAGTATTTT

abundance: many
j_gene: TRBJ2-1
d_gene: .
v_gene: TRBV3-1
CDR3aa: CASSQVSSNEQFF
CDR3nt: TGTGCCAGCAGCCAAGTCAGCAGCAATGAGCAGTTCTTC

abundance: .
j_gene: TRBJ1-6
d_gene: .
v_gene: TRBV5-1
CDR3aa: CASRFETGSPYNSPLHF
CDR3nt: TGCGCCAGCCGATTCGAAACAGGGTCTCCATATAATTCACCCCTCCACTTT

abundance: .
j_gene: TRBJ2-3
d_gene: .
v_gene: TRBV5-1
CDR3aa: CASSLDLPKDTQYF
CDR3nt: TGCGCCAGCAGCTTGGACCTCCCAAAAGATACGCAGTATTTT

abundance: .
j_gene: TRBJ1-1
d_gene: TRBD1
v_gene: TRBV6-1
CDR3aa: CASRRTGVRTEAFF
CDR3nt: TGTGCCAGCAGACGAACAGGGGTGAGGACTGAAGCTTTCTTT

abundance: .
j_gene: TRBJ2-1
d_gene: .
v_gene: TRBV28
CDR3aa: CASSTHTGARFF
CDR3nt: TGTGCCAGCAGTACCCACACGGGCGCGAGGTTCTTC

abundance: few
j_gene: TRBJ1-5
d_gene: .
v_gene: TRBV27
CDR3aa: CASAPAGQRGLGNQPQHF
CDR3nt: TGTGCCAGCGCCCCCGCTGGACAGAGGGGACTGGGCAATCAGCCCCAGCATTTT

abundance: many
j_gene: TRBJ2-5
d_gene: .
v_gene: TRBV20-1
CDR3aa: CSARTETQYF
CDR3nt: TGCAGTGCTAGGACAGAGACCCAGTACTTC

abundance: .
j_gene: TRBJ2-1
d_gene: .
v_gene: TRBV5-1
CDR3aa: CASSLDLASYNEQFF
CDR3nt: TGCGCCAGCAGCTTGGACCTAGCGTCATACAATGAGCAGTTCTTC

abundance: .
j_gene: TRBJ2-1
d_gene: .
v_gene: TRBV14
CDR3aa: CASSQRGPYNEQLF
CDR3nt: TGTGCCAGCAGCCAACGGGGGCCCTACAATGAGCAGCTCTTC

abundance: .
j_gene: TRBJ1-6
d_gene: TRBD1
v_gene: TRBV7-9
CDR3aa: CSSSLGQGPNSPLHF
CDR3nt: TGTTCCAGCAGCTTGGGACAGGGGCCTAATTCACCCCTCCACTTT

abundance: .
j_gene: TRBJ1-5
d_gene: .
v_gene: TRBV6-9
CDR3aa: CASSHFEDTYSNQPQHF
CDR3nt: TGTGCCAGCAGTCATTTCGAGGACACGTATAGCAATCAGCCCCAGCATTTT

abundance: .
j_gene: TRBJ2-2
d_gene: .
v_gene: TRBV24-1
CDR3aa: CATSDFLASTGELFF
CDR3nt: TGTGCCACCAGTGATTTCCTAGCTAGCACCGGGGAGCTGTTTTTT

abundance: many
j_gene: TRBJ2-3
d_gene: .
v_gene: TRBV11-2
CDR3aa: CASSFRGRGGADTQYF
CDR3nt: TGTGCCAGCAGCTTTAGGGGGAGAGGGGGGGCAGATACGCAGTATTTT

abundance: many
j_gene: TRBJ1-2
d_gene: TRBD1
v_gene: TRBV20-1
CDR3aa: CSASHDRAYGYTF
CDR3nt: TGCAGTGCTAGCCACGACAGGGCTTATGGCTACACCTTC

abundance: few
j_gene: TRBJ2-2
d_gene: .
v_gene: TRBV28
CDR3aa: CAIPGGAANTGELFF
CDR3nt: TGTGCCATCCCCGGAGGGGCAGCGAACACCGGGGAGCTGTTTTTT